This T cell receptor beta chain was found in a study of shared clonotypes between healthy human individuals. Some clones are missing from TCRdb's copy, which holds only in-frame ones; the method was immunoSEQ multiplex PCR. The repertoire holds roughly 2.5 million clones, with roughly nine tenths as singletons. This clone showed up just once. The antigen is unknown. The study's findings and limits: In a handful of donors, around 5.5% of naive CD4 clonotypes appeared in common.

There are 15 residues in the CDR3. Germline assignment: CDR1 SNHLY and CDR2 FYNNEI. Trimming cost V 4 bases and J 1 base, with 11 bases left between them. The clonotype comes from a man in his late teens or twenties in good health. The sample consisted of naive CD4+ T cells sorted from blood. The sample's subset: CD45RA+ positively selected. V usage is TRBV2 and J usage is TRBJ2-1; D remains ambiguous. CDR3 region: CASSVVTTSYNEQFF. The CDR3 nucleotides are TGTGCCAGCAGTGTGGTGACGACTTCCTACAATGAGCAGTTCTTC.